The 27 T cell receptor beta chains in this list originate from one sample, sequenced in a study of shared clonotypes between healthy human individuals. Libraries were prepared by immunoSEQ multiplex PCR; TCRdb keeps only in-frame clonotypes and omits some of them. The sample carries hundreds of thousands of clones, about 96% recorded once. The sample comprised naive CD4+ T cells sorted from blood. Subset meaning: CD45RA+ positively selected. Receptors were obtained from a woman aged 25 to 39 in good health.

Of note for this clone: Other DNA sequences in this specimen translate into the identical CDR3. The J gene is TRBJ1-6, the V gene TRBV6-5; the match to TRBD1 covers 9 bases. CDR3 length: 14 amino acids. V was clipped by 6 bases and J by 7 bases; unmatched bases: 4. The germline V gene encodes CDR1 MNHEY and CDR2 SVGAGI. The CDR3 is CASSSGTGNSPLHF. The DNA of the CDR3 is TGTGCCAGCAGCTCCGGGACAGGGAATTCACCCCTCCACTTT.

This clone was counted a single time. V gene TRBV7-7 combines with J gene TRBJ2-5; D is unresolved. This CDR3 region has 15 residues. Germline loops: CDR1 SSHAT, CDR2 FNYEAQ (reference sequence). The V end lost 5 bases, the J end lost 5 bases, and 18 bases lay between the germline ends. The CDR3 loop is CASSPSVPGHETQYF. The CDR3 nucleotides read TGTGCCAGCAGCCCCAGTGTTCCAGGTCATGAGACCCAGTACTTC.

The chain links TRBV19 to TRBJ2-5, with D possibly called TRBD1 or TRBD2 (5 bases each). The DNA matches TRBJ2-7 better at its end, which makes the J call doubtful. CDR3 length: 13 residues. Germline V gives CDR1 LNHDA, CDR2 SQIVND (reference sequence). The CDR3 region has the DNA TGTGCCAGTAGCCCGGGACGCACCTACGAGCAGTACTTC. The encoded protein is CASSPGRTYEQYF.

The chain uses TRBV6-1 and TRBJ2-2; D remains ambiguous. Germline V gene data show CDR1 as MNHNS and CDR2 as SASEGT. The CDR3 runs to 13 residues. V lost 1 base to trimming and J lost 7 bases, with 7 bases between them. In DNA, the CDR3 is TGTGCCAGCAGTGAAGGACATTTCGGGGAGCTGTTTTTT. It encodes CASSEGHFGELFF.

V is TRBV28 and J is TRBJ2-5, with TRBD2 identical over 11 bases. The J call may be wrong; the DNA end is better matched by TRBJ2-7. Germline CDR1 and CDR2: MDHEN and SYDVKM. The CDR3 covers 15 residues. The CDR3 sequence is CASSLAGGHYNEQYF. The DNA for the CDR3 is TGTGCCAGCAGCCTAGCGGGAGGACACTACAACGAGCAGTACTTC.

The rearrangement joins TRBV14 to TRBJ1-3, with D maybe TRBD1 (6 bases). Deletions cut 1 base from V and 2 bases from J, with 12 bases between. Per germline, CDR1 SGHDN and CDR2 FVKESK. CDR3 size: 16 residues. CDR3 coding DNA: TGTGCCAGCAGCCAAGTCGGGGGGGCGACTGGAAACACCATATATTTT. As protein: CASSQVGGATGNTIYF.

This clone was seen a few times. CDR3 sequence: CASSLTGRGYTF. In DNA, the CDR3 is TGTGCCAGTAGTCTCACAGGGCGGGGCTACACCTTC. V and J are TRBV19 and TRBJ1-2; D is perhaps TRBD1 (6 bases). The CDR3 is 12 amino acids. Germline CDR1 is LNHDA and CDR2 is SQIVND (reference sequence). With 5 bases removed from V and 8 bases from J, the gap between germline ends came to 12 bases.

The V and J genes are TRBV6-5 and TRBJ1-1; D is unresolved. Between the trimmed V and J ends, which lost 6 bases and 0 bases, there was a span of 11 bases. This CDR3 has 14 amino acids. Germline V gene lookup returns CDR1 MNHEY and CDR2 SVGAGI. For the CDR3, the DNA is TGTGCCAGCAGCTTCGACGGACTGAACACTGAAGCTTTCTTT. It encodes CASSFDGLNTEAFF.

This clone came up once. The genes are TRBV18 and TRBJ2-7; 7 nucleotides align to TRBD2. The length of the CDR3 is 16 residues. V shed 6 bases, J shed 6 bases, and the junction held 17 bases outside the gene matches. Germline V gene sequence: CDR1 KGHSH, CDR2 LQKENI. CDR3 amino acids: CASSPISGRGGLEQYF. In DNA form, the CDR3 reads TGTGCCAGCTCTCCTATCTCGGGGAGGGGCGGACTCGAGCAGTACTTC.

This chain links TRBV27 with TRBJ2-1; TRBD2 is a possible D gene (5 bases). The CDR3 has 15 residues. Germline assignment: CDR1 MNHEY and CDR2 SMNVEV (reference sequence). V gave up 2 bases and J gave up 0 bases, with 8 bases separating them. The CDR3 spells CASSLSRGSYNEQFF. CDR3 in DNA: TGTGCCAGCAGTTTAAGTCGGGGCTCCTACAATGAGCAGTTCTTC.

This clone was seen a handful of times. Written as DNA, the CDR3 is TGTGCCAGCAGTTATGCCGGAGACGCTGAAGCTTTCTTT. This gives the protein CASSYAGDAEAFF. This chain uses TRBV6-6 with TRBJ1-1; unclear D gene. There are 13 residues in the CDR3. Germline V gene lookup returns CDR1 MNHNY and CDR2 SVGAGI (reference sequence). The ends were cut back, 3 bases at V and 6 bases at J, with 11 bases in the middle.

This sequence joins TRBV29-1 and TRBJ2-5; no reliable D call. Trimming cost V 2 bases and J 3 bases, with 4 bases left between them. From germline, CDR1 is SQVTM and CDR2 ANQGSEA. CDR3 size: 11 residues. The DNA of the CDR3 is TGCAGCGTTGAACCCGAAGAGACCCAGTACTTC. It encodes CSVEPEETQYF. Complete variable domain (other parts from reference TRBV29-1 and TRBJ2-5): SAVISQKPSRDICQRGTSLTIQCQVDSQVTMMFWYRQQPGQSLTLIATANQGSEATYESGFVIDKFPISRPNLTFSTLTVSNMSPEDSSIYLCSVEPEETQYFGPGTRLLVL.

The gene calls are TRBV19 and TRBJ1-1, with 8 positions matching TRBD1. The CDR3 has 14 residues. Germline V gives CDR1 LNHDA, CDR2 SQIVND (reference sequence). J was trimmed by 5 bases and V by 4 bases; bases with no gene match: 6. This chain's CDR3 is CASSTDRVRTEAFF. The DNA of the CDR3 is TGTGCCAGTAGTACGGACAGGGTCCGAACTGAAGCTTTCTTT.

The rearrangement uses TRBV9 and TRBJ2-1; 14 bases align to TRBD2. Germline V gene data show CDR1 as SGDLS and CDR2 as YYNGEE. This CDR3 region has 16 residues. V lost 4 bases, J lost 7 bases, and 7 bases stayed unmatched. The CDR3 sequence is CASSKTGLAGVNEQFF. As DNA, the CDR3 is TGTGCCAGCAGCAAGACGGGACTAGCGGGAGTGAATGAGCAGTTCTTC.

The chain recombines TRBV18 with TRBJ2-7, with unresolved D. The CDR3 is 12 amino acids. Germline V gene lookup returns CDR1 KGHSH and CDR2 LQKENI. Deletions cut 2 bases from V and 5 bases from J, with 7 bases between. The chain's CDR3 is CASSPSAHEQYF. The CDR3 DNA follows: TGTGCCAGCTCACCAAGTGCCCACGAGCAGTACTTC.

DNA of the CDR3: TGCGCCAGCAGCCAAGAGTCCAGCGGGAGAGGGAATGAGCAGTTCTTC. Protein: CASSQESSGRGNEQFF. The V and J genes are TRBV4-1 and TRBJ2-1; 8 positions match TRBD2. V shed 0 bases and J 7 bases; nucleotides not matched to a gene: 8. Germline lookup yields CDR1 MGHRA and CDR2 YSYEKL. CDR3 size: 16 residues.

The chain recombines TRBV5-4 with TRBJ1-6; D perhaps matches TRBD1 (6 bases). V shed 7 bases and J shed 4 bases, with 9 bases lying between them. Germline-derived CDR1 and CDR2 are SGHNT and YYREEE (reference sequence). The CDR3 has 13 residues. The CDR3 DNA sequence: TGTGCCAGCGCGCAGGGGTATAATTCACCCCTCCACTTT. Amino acid sequence: CASAQGYNSPLHF.

This clone was seen just once. The chain links TRBV5-1 to TRBJ2-6; D is unclear. Germline CDR1 reads SGHRS; CDR2 reads YFSETQ. The CDR3 is made up of 17 amino acids. The ends were cut back, 5 bases at V and 2 bases at J, with 17 bases in the middle. CDR3 DNA sequence: TGCGCCAGCAGTTTCTCGAGCTGGAATACTGGGGCCAACGTCCTGACTTTC. It yields the protein CASSFSSWNTGANVLTF. The entire variable domain, with the rest obtained from reference TRBV5-1 and TRBJ2-6, is as follows: KAGVTQTPRYLIKTRGQQVTLSCSPISGHRSVSWYQQTPGQGLQFLFEYFSETQRNKGNFPGRFSGRQFSNSRSEMNVSTLELGDSALYLCASSFSSWNTGANVLTFGAGSRLTVL.

The genes are TRBV18 and TRBJ2-7; a weak D match, TRBD1 (6 bases). Germline CDR1 KGHSH, CDR2 LQKENI. CDR3 size: 17 residues. Trimming took off 3 bases at V and 3 bases at J, with 21 bases between the two ends. The CDR3 nucleotides are TGTGCCAGCTCACCTTCCGCAATCAGGGGCTTTCTCTACGAGCAGTACTTC. Protein sequence: CASSPSAIRGFLYEQYF.

The chain couples TRBV15 to TRBJ2-7; D not certain. The CDR3 has 15 residues. CDR1 and CDR2 (germline): LNHNV, YYDKDF (reference sequence). Trimming took 0 bases from V and 3 from J, leaving 12 bases between them. CDR3 nucleotide sequence: TGTGCCACCAGCAGAGATAGCAAGGGTCTCTACGAGCAGTACTTC. This sequence encodes CATSRDSKGLYEQYF.

This clone was observed once. V usage is TRBV15 and J usage is TRBJ2-1, with D perhaps TRBD1 or TRBD2 (5 bases each). CDR3 length: 15 amino acids. Germline V gene data show CDR1 as LNHNV and CDR2 as YYDKDF (reference sequence). Between the trimmed V and J ends, which lost 3 bases and 0 bases, there was a span of 9 bases. The chain's CDR3 is CATSRGTASYNEQFF. DNA for the CDR3: TGTGCCACCAGCAGGGGGACGGCCTCCTACAATGAGCAGTTCTTC.

The chain combines TRBV28 with TRBJ2-7; 9 nucleotides agree with TRBD2. CDR3 length: 16 amino acids. Trimming took 5 bases from V and 5 from J; bases not matched to a gene: 13. Looked up from germline, CDR1 is MDHEN and CDR2 is SYDVKM. The CDR3 bases are TGTGCCAGCAGTCCCAGACTAAGCGGGAGGAGAAACGAGCAGTACTTC. Protein sequence: CASSPRLSGRRNEQYF.

V usage is TRBV5-1 and J usage is TRBJ2-7, with a weak D call TRBD1 (5 bases). The germline V gene encodes CDR1 SGHRS and CDR2 YFSETQ. Trimming left V 0 bases short and J 4 bases short, with 8 bases between. This CDR3 region has 13 residues. CDR3 sequence reads: CASSLGGGYEQYF. The CDR3 nucleotides are TGCGCCAGCAGCTTGGGGGGCGGATACGAGCAGTACTTC.

The genes are TRBV28 and TRBJ2-7; 8 bases map to TRBD1. After removal of 6 bases from V and 3 bases from J, the junction contained 1 base not matched to a gene. The germline V gene has CDR1 MDHEN and CDR2 SYDVKM. This CDR3 has 12 residues. The CDR3, as DNA: TGTGCCAGCAGGGACAGGGACTACGAGCAGTACTTC. Residues: CASRDRDYEQYF.

The gene calls are TRBV30 and TRBJ2-1; 13 bases line up with TRBD2. V shed 4 bases and J 4 bases; nucleotides not matched to a gene: 13. The length of the CDR3 is 18 residues. Germline V lookup: CDR1 GTSNPN, CDR2 SVGIG (reference sequence). The CDR3 is CAWTQRGLAGVGYNEQFF. CDR3 in DNA: TGTGCCTGGACCCAACGAGGACTAGCGGGAGTAGGGTACAATGAGCAGTTCTTC.

This clone was counted a few times. A read error is likely, as this CDR3 ends without the conserved phenylalanine or tryptophan. The DNA is omitted, as the CDR3 cannot be located on it reliably, and the CDR3 follows TCRdb's listing. The chain combines TRBV21-1 with TRBJ1-5; TRBD1 was called by the table and not checked on the DNA. TRBV21-1 is a documented pseudogene. The CDR3 length is 13 residues, termini included. The CDR3 sequence: CASSVGTGGRRLI.

The chain joins TRBV10-3 to TRBJ1-3; D is unresolved. In germline, CDR1 is ENHRY, CDR2 SYGVKD. This CDR3 is built from 12 residues. The V end was cut by 5 bases, the J end by 1 base, with 3 bases between. The DNA of the CDR3 is TGTGCCATCAGTACTTCTGGAAACACCATATATTTT. Encoded protein: CAISTSGNTIYF.